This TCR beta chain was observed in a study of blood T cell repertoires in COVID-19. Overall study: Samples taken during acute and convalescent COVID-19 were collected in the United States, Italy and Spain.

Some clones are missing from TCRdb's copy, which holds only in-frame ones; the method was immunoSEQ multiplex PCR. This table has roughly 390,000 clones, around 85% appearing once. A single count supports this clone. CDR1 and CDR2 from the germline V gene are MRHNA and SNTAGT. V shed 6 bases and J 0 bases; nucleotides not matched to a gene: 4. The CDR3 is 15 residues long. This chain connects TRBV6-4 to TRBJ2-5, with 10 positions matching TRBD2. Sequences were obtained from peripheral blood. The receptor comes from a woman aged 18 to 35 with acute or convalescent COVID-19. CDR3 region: CASSMTSGYQETQYF. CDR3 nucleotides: TGTGCCAGCAGCATGACTAGCGGGTACCAAGAGACCCAGTACTTC.